Listed below are T cell receptor beta chains from one sample, sequenced in a study of T cell responses to AZD1222 COVID-19 vaccine. Libraries were prepared by immunoSEQ multiplex PCR; TCRdb keeps only in-frame clonotypes and omits some of them. The sample shows 100,000 to 150,000 clones, 70% to 90% of them seen only once. This specimen was peripheral blood, taken on day 0 of AZD1222 vaccination. These TCRs come from an adult in good health. Each CDR3 is given with its conserved first and last residue. A D gene is named only where the DNA matches it firmly. Size is omitted from some rows. Given values are once, few, many or a class for expanded clones.

size	V	J	D	DNA	CDR3
NA	TRBV6-4	TRBJ2-3	NA	TGTGCCAGCAGTCGGGTCCCGCTGTCAGACGGAACTAGCACAGATACGCAGTATTTT	CASSRVPLSDGTSTDTQYF
NA	TRBV6-5	TRBJ1-3	NA	TGTGCCAGCAGTTACTCGAGGAGGGGAACTGGAAACACCATATATTTT	CASSYSRRGTGNTIYF
NA	TRBV3-1/TRBV3-2	TRBJ1-1	TRBD1	TGTGCCAGCAGCCAAGATCTGGGTGGACAGGGGGCGCGTGCTGAAGCTTTCTTT	CASSQDLGGQGARAEAFF
once	TRBV28	TRBJ1-2	NA	TGTGCCAGCAGTGAAACAGGGAGGAACTATGGCTACACCTTC	CASSETGRNYGYTF
NA	TRBV4-3	TRBJ2-1	NA	TGCGCCAGCAGCCAAGATCTAACTCCCTCCTACAATGAGCAGTTCTTC	CASSQDLTPSYNEQFF
NA	TRBV24-1	TRBJ2-5	TRBD1	TGTGCCACCAGTGATTTCAGCACAGGGGAAGAGACCCAGTACTTC	CATSDFSTGEETQYF
NA	TRBV28	TRBJ1-6	NA	TGTGCCAGCAGTTTAAGATCACCCCTCCACTTT	CASSLRSPLHF
NA	TRBV6-4	TRBJ1-6	NA	TGTGCCAGCAGTGACGGGATGAGGGAAAATTCACCCCTCCACTTT	CASSDGMRENSPLHF
NA	TRBV28	TRBJ2-3	TRBD1	TGTGCCAGCAGCCACAGGGGGGTTAGGTCAGATACGCAGTATTTT	CASSHRGVRSDTQYF
NA	TRBV30	TRBJ1-3	NA	TGTGCCTGGAGCCCGCAGGGTAACTCTGGAAACACCATATATTTT	CAWSPQGNSGNTIYF
NA	TRBV28	TRBJ2-6	NA	TGTGCCAGCAGTACTCTTTCTGGGGCCAACGTCCTGACTTTC	CASSTLSGANVLTF
NA	TRBV5-1	TRBJ1-1	NA	TGCGCCAGCAGCCTACAAAACGGACGCGTTGGAGCTTTCTTT	CASSLQNGRVGAFF
once	TRBV12-3/TRBV12-4	TRBJ1-2	NA	TGTGCCAGCAGCGGGACGGCCTATGGCTACACCTTC	CASSGTAYGYTF
NA	TRBV11-3	TRBJ1-4	NA	TGTGCCAGCAGCCCGAAGGAGGTCGATGAAAAACTGTTTTTT	CASSPKEVDEKLFF
NA	TRBV7-2	TRBJ2-7	NA	TGTGCCAGCAGCTTAGGGTACTCCTACGAGCAGTACTTC	CASSLGYSYEQYF
many	TRBV7-8	TRBJ1-5	NA	TGTGCCAGCAGCTTAGGTCGGGTGAGCAATCAGCCCCAGCATTTT	CASSLGRVSNQPQHF
NA	TRBV20-1	TRBJ2-7	NA	TGCAGTGCTAGAGAGGGTGGCGAGCAGTACTTC	CSAREGGEQYF
NA	TRBV5-5	TRBJ2-1	TRBD1	TGTGCCAGCAGCTTTTTCACAGGGGGTGGTGACAATGAGCAGTTCTTC	CASSFFTGGGDNEQFF
NA	TRBV7-2	TRBJ2-7	TRBD1	TGTGCCAGCAGCCCTGGGGACAGTCTCAGCGAGCAGTACTTC	CASSPGDSLSEQYF
NA	TRBV7-2	TRBJ2-1	TRBD2	TGTGCCAGCAGCTCCATAGCGGGGACGGGTTACAATGAGCAGTTCTTC	CASSSIAGTGYNEQFF
NA	TRBV28	TRBJ1-2	NA	TGTGCCAGCAGCTCCCGGGACGGCTATGGCTACACCTTC	CASSSRDGYGYTF
NA	TRBV5-1	TRBJ2-7	TRBD2	TGCGCCAGCAGCTTTGCGGGGGGAATCTACGAGCAGTACTTC	CASSFAGGIYEQYF
few	TRBV21-1	TRBJ2-7	NA	TGTGCCAGCAAAAGGCAGGCTCGGCCCTACGAGCAGTACTTC	CASKRQARPYEQYF
once	TRBV10-3	TRBJ1-3	NA	TGTGCCATCAGTTTGACAGGTCTTCGCTCTGGAAACACCATATATTTT	CAISLTGLRSGNTIYF
NA	TRBV6-6	TRBJ1-2	NA	TGTGCCAGCAGTTACTCAGGAAATGGCTACACCTTC	CASSYSGNGYTF
NA	TRBV5-1	TRBJ1-3	NA	TGCGCCAGCAGCCCGGCTCCTCTTTCGGGGGGAAACACCATATATTTT	CASSPAPLSGGNTIYF
NA	TRBV7-2	TRBJ1-4	NA	TGTGCCAGCAGCGGCCAGACAGAGAATGAAAAACTGTTTTTT	CASSGQTENEKLFF
NA	TRBV9	TRBJ2-7	TRBD2	TGTGCCAGCAGCGTGCGGGGACTAGCCTACGAGCAGTACTTC	CASSVRGLAYEQYF
NA	TRBV10-3	TRBJ1-6	NA	TGTGCCATCAGGGGGACAAGTTCAGACTCACCCCTCCACTTT	CAIRGTSSDSPLHF
NA	TRBV3-1/TRBV3-2	TRBJ1-1	NA	TGTGCCAGCAGCCAAGTAGGACGGGCGGAGTCTGAAGCTTTCTTT	CASSQVGRAESEAFF
NA	TRBV7-8	TRBJ1-4	NA	TGTGCCAGCAGCTTAGGCAGCAACCTCGGAAGGGAAAAACTGTTTTTT	CASSLGSNLGREKLFF
NA	TRBV5-4	TRBJ2-5	TRBD2	TGTGCCAGCAGCTTTTTGCTAGCGGGGGAGGAGACCCAGTACTTC	CASSFLLAGEETQYF
NA	TRBV7-2	TRBJ1-3	NA	TGTGCCAGCAGCTTATCCCAGGACAGCGGGCGGAACACCATATATTTT	CASSLSQDSGRNTIYF
once	TRBV9	TRBJ2-2	TRBD2	TGTGCCAGCAGCCAGGGACTAGCCAACACCGGGGAGCTGTTTTTT	CASSQGLANTGELFF
NA	TRBV19	TRBJ1-1	TRBD1	TGTGCCAGTAGTATTCGGACAGGGGGACGGAGGGACGCTTTCTTT	CASSIRTGGRRDAFF
NA	TRBV27	TRBJ2-5	TRBD1	TGTGCCAGCAGTTCCCCTTGGACAGGGAGGCAAGAGACCCAGTACTTC	CASSSPWTGRQETQYF
NA	TRBV27	TRBJ1-2	NA	TGTGCCAGCAGTTTGGGGGGGCCTTATGGCTACACCTTC	CASSLGGPYGYTF
NA	TRBV6-5	TRBJ1-1	NA	TGTGCCAGCAGCCCCACCTCGGGATCCTACACTGAAGCTTTCTTT	CASSPTSGSYTEAFF
NA	TRBV7-9	TRBJ2-3	TRBD2	TGTGCCAGCAGCTCGGGACTAGCAGGGGCAGATACGCAGTATTTT	CASSSGLAGADTQYF
NA	TRBV2	TRBJ1-1	NA	TGTGCCAGCAGCAGGCTACAGGACACTGAAGCTTTCTTT	CASSRLQDTEAFF
NA	TRBV27	TRBJ2-5	TRBD1	TGTGCCAGCAGTGAAGGACAGGGCTACTCGGAGACCCAGTACTTC	CASSEGQGYSETQYF
NA	TRBV11-3	TRBJ2-3	TRBD2	TGTGCCAGCAGGCACGGGACTAGCGGCGCAGATACGCAGTATTTT	CASRHGTSGADTQYF
NA	TRBV19	TRBJ1-4	NA	TGTGCCAGTACCATTGGCGGGAGACTAAGAGGCGAAAAACTGTTTTTT	CASTIGGRLRGEKLFF
NA	TRBV12-3/TRBV12-4	TRBJ1-2	NA	TGTGCCAGCAGTTTACGGGAGTCAGGGGGCTACACCTTC	CASSLRESGGYTF
NA	TRBV5-1	TRBJ2-7	NA	TGCGCCAGCAGCTTCTCGCGAGGGCCCACCTACGAGCAGTACTTC	CASSFSRGPTYEQYF
NA	TRBV12-3/TRBV12-4	TRBJ1-1	NA	TGTGCCAGCAGTAGAAGGGAGAACACTGAAGCTTTCTTT	CASSRRENTEAFF
NA	TRBV30	TRBJ2-7	NA	TGTGCCTGGAGTGAGGCTGGCCCCTACGAGCAGTACTTC	CAWSEAGPYEQYF
NA	TRBV27	TRBJ1-4	TRBD1	TGTGCCAGCAGTATCCTTCAGGGGGTTGACGAAAAACTGTTTTTT	CASSILQGVDEKLFF
NA	TRBV15	TRBJ2-7	NA	TGTGCCACCAGCAGAGATCTCATGGAAGCCCACGAGCAGTACTTC	CATSRDLMEAHEQYF
NA	TRBV25-1	TRBJ1-2	TRBD1	TGTGCCAGCGGACAGGGGGCTGGTGGCTACACCTTC	CASGQGAGGYTF
few	TRBV10-3	TRBJ2-1	TRBD1	TGTGCCATCAGTAAGGGACAGAAACAATACAATGAGCAGTTCTTC	CAISKGQKQYNEQFF
NA	TRBV18	TRBJ1-4	NA	TGTGCCAGCTCACATCAACCACCATCAAATGAAAAACTGTTTTTT	CASSHQPPSNEKLFF